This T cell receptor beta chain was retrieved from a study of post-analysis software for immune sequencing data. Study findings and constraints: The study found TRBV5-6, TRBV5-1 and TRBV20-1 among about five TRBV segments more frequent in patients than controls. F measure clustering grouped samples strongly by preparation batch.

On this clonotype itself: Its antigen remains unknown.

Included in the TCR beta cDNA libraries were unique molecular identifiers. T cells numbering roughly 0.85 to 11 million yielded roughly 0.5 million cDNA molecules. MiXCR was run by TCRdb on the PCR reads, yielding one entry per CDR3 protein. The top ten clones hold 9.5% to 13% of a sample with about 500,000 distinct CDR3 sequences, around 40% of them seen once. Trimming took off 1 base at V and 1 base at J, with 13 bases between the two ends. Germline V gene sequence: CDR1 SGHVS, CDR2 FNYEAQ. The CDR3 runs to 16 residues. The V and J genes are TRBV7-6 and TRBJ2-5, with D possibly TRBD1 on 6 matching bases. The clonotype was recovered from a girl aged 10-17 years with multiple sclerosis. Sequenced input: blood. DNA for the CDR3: TGTGCCAGCAGCTTAGGTAGCAGGGGTGTCCAAGAGACCCAGTACTTC. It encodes CASSLGSRGVQETQYF.